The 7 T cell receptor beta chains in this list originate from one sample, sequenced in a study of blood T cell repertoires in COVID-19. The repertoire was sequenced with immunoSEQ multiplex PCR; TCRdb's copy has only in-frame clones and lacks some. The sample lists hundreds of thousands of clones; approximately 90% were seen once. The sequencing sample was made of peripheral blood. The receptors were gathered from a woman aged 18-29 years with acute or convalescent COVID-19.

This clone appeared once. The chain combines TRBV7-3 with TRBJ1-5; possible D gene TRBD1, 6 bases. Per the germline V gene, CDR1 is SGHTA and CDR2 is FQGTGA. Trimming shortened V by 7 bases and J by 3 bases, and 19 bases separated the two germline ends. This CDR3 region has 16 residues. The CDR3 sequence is CASIDTRDTDNQPQHF. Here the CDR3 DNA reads TGTGCCAGCATTGACACACGGGACACCGACAATCAGCCCCAGCATTTT.

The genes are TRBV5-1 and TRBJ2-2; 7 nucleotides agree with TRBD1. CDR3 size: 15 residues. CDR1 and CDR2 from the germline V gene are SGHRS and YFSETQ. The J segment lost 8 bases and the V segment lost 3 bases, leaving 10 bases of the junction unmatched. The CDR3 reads CASSSYRQGSGELFF. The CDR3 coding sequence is TGCGCCAGCAGCTCCTACAGACAGGGTTCGGGGGAGCTGTTTTTT.

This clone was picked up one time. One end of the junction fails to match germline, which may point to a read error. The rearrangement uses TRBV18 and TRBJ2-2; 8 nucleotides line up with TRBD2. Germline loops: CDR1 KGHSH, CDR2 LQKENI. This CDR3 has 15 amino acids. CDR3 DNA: TGTGCCAGCTCCCCACCGGGACTAGAGGCCGGGGAGCTGTTTTTT. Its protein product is CASSPPGLEAGELFF.

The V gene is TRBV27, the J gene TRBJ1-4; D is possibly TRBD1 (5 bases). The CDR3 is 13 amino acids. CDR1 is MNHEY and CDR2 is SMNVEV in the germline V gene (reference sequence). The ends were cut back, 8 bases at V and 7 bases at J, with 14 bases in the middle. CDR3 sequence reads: CASSEGLFEKLFF. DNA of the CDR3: TGTGCCAGCTCGGAGGGGCTGTTTGAAAAACTGTTTTTT.

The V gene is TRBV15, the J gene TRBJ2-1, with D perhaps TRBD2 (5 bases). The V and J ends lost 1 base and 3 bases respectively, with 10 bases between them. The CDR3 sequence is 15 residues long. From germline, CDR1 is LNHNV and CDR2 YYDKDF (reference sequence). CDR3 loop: CATSRAGIGYNEQFF. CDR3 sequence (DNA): TGTGCCACCAGCAGAGCGGGGATAGGCTACAATGAGCAGTTCTTC.

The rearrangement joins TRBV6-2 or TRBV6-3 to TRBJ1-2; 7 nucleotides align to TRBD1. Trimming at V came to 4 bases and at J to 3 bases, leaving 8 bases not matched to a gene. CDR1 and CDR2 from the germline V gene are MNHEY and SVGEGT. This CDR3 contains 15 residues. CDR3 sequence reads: CASSFHRGEYYGYTF. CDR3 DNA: TGTGCCAGCAGTTTCCACAGGGGCGAGTACTATGGCTACACCTTC.

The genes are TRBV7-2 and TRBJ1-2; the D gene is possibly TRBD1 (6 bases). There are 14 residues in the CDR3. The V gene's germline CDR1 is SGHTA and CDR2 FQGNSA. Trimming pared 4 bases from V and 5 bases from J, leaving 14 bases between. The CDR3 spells CASSSDRLGYGYTF. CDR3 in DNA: TGTGCCAGCAGCTCCGACAGGTTGGGGTATGGCTACACCTTC.